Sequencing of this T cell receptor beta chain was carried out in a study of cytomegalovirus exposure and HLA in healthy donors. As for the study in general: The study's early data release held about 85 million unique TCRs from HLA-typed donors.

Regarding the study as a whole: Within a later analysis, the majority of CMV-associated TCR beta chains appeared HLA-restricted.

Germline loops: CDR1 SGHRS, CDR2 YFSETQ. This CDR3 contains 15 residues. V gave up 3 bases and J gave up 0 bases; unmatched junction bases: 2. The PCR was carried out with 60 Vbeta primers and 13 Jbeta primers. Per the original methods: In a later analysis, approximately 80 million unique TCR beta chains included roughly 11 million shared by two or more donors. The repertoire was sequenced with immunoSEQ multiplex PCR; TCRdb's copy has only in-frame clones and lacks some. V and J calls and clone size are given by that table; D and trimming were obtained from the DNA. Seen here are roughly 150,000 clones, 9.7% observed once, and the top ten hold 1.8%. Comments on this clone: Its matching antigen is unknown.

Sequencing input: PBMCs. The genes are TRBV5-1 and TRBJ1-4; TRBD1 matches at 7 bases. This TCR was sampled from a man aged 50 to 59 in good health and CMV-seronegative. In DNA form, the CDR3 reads TGCGCCAGCAGCTACGGGACAGCAACTAATGAAAAACTGTTTTTT. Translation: CASSYGTATNEKLFF.